This is a list of T cell receptor beta chains from one sample in a study of early T cells in non-severe SARS-CoV-2 infection. MiXCR, run by TCRdb on the 5' RACE reads, gives a single entry per CDR3 protein. The table records fewer than 120,000 distinct CDR3 sequences, around an eighth of them present only once. The sequences come from whole blood, collected at baseline. These receptors were collected from an adult who was a healthcare worker with PCR-confirmed SARS-CoV-2 infection or an uninfected control (not recorded which). Each CDR3 is given with its conserved first and last residue. The order of the fields is clone size, V gene, CDR3 protein. Clone size is shown for a subset of rows, as once, few, many or a class of expanded clone.

clone size: many
V gene: TRBV29-1
CDR3 protein: CSVEGANTDTQYF

clone size: few
V gene: TRBV7-9
CDR3 protein: CASSLRQGTRYNSPLHF

clone size: few
V gene: TRBV28
CDR3 protein: CASKSWQGQGSGNTIYF

clone size: few
V gene: TRBV6-1
CDR3 protein: CASSASRRNTEAFF

clone size: few
V gene: TRBV3-1
CDR3 protein: CASSQGGGFEAFF

clone size: .
V gene: TRBV6-2/TRBV6-3
CDR3 protein: CASSNRDTGSYEQYF

clone size: .
V gene: TRBV7-9
CDR3 protein: CASTQRRGETEAFF

clone size: many
V gene: TRBV25-1
CDR3 protein: CASSEHSNQPQHF

clone size: .
V gene: TRBV5-1
CDR3 protein: CASSQRDGLLNTEAFF

clone size: few
V gene: TRBV12-3/TRBV12-4
CDR3 protein: CASSLQRYRDEQFF

clone size: .
V gene: TRBV29-1
CDR3 protein: CSGLLAQGTEAFF

clone size: few
V gene: TRBV11-2
CDR3 protein: CASSLRIEQYF

clone size: .
V gene: TRBV9
CDR3 protein: CASSVDRNGGNTDTQYF

clone size: .
V gene: TRBV20-1
CDR3 protein: CSARNLGQGRNNGYTF

clone size: few
V gene: TRBV7-9
CDR3 protein: CASRRTSGSSTDTQYF

clone size: once
V gene: TRBV20-1
CDR3 protein: CSAKAALNQPQHF

clone size: few
V gene: TRBV3-1
CDR3 protein: CASSLEAFKTQYF

clone size: .
V gene: TRBV5-1
CDR3 protein: CASSLDSGGTGGYTF

clone size: few
V gene: TRBV24-1
CDR3 protein: CATSGGKGRYNQPQHF

clone size: .
V gene: TRBV2
CDR3 protein: CASSEPGDNGYTF

clone size: .
V gene: TRBV29-1
CDR3 protein: CSGTSYEQFF

clone size: .
V gene: TRBV5-1
CDR3 protein: CASSIGLGEKLFF

clone size: many
V gene: TRBV6-5
CDR3 protein: CASRHKSSGRSYEQFF

clone size: many
V gene: TRBV20-1
CDR3 protein: CSARDRGQKAFF

clone size: few
V gene: TRBV10-3
CDR3 protein: CAIRQGASSTDTQYF

clone size: .
V gene: TRBV4-1
CDR3 protein: CASSQVSQIASPLHF

clone size: .
V gene: TRBV6-5
CDR3 protein: CASRRDRGNQPQHF

clone size: many
V gene: TRBV7-9
CDR3 protein: CASSLLGSHTEAFF

clone size: .
V gene: TRBV27
CDR3 protein: CASSLIDRYEQYF

clone size: few
V gene: TRBV4-2
CDR3 protein: CASRGLGQGAGEQFF

clone size: few
V gene: TRBV7-9
CDR3 protein: CASSLGAKAFF

clone size: .
V gene: TRBV28
CDR3 protein: CASSLAGRDYGYTF

clone size: few
V gene: TRBV25-1
CDR3 protein: CASSTGVYGYTF

clone size: few
V gene: TRBV6-4
CDR3 protein: CAITGQAANYGYTF

clone size: many
V gene: TRBV4-2
CDR3 protein: CASSQDRARETYGYTF

clone size: .
V gene: TRBV7-9
CDR3 protein: CASSSAKDRAYGYTF

clone size: .
V gene: TRBV6-1
CDR3 protein: CATTMDRVLGGANVLTF

clone size: many
V gene: TRBV12-3/TRBV12-4
CDR3 protein: CASSFAGQPQHF

clone size: many
V gene: TRBV29-1
CDR3 protein: CSVHGTASYEQYF

clone size: .
V gene: TRBV29-1
CDR3 protein: CSVLYREGQFF

clone size: few
V gene: TRBV20-1
CDR3 protein: CSATLPDTQYF

clone size: .
V gene: TRBV29-1
CDR3 protein: CSVGVRRHTDTQYF

clone size: .
V gene: TRBV30
CDR3 protein: CAVQTASSYNEQFF